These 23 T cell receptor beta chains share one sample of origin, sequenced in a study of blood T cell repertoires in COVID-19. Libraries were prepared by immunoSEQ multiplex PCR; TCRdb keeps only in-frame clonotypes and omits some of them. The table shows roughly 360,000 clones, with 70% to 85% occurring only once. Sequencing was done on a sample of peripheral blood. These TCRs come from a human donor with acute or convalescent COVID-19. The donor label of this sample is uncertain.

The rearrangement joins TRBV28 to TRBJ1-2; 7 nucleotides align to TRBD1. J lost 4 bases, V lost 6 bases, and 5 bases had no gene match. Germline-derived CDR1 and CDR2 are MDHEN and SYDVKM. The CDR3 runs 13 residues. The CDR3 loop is CASSQGQRYGYTF. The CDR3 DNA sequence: TGTGCCAGCAGCCAGGGACAGCGCTATGGCTACACCTTC.

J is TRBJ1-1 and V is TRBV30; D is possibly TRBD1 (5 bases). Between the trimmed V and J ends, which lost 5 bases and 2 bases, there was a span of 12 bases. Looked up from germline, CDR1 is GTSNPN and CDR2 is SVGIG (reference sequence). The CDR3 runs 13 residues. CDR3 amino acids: CAWGVGGNTEAFF. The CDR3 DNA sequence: TGTGCCTGGGGGGTCGGGGGAAACACTGAAGCTTTCTTT.

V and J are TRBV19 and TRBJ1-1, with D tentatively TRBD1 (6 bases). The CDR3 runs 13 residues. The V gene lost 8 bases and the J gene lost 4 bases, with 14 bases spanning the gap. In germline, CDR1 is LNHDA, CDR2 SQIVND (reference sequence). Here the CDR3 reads CASHSGVRTEAFF. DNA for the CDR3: TGTGCCAGTCATTCAGGGGTGCGCACTGAAGCTTTCTTT.

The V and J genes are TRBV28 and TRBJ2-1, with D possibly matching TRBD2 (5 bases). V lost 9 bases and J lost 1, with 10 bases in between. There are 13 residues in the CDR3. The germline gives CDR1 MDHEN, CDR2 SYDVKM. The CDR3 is CASRGSSYNEQFF. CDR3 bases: TGTGCCAGTCGGGGTAGTTCCTACAATGAGCAGTTCTTC.

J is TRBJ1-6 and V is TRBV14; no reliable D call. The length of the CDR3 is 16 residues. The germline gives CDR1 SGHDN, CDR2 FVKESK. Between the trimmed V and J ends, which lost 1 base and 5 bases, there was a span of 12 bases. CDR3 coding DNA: TGTGCCAGCAGCCAAGGGAGGGTCCGGGATAATTCACCCCTCCACTTT. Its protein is CASSQGRVRDNSPLHF.

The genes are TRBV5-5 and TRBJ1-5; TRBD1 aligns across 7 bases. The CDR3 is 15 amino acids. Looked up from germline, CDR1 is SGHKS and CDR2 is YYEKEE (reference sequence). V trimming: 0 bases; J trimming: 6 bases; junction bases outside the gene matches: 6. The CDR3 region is CASSLEGGESQPQHF. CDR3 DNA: TGTGCCAGCAGCTTGGAAGGGGGCGAGAGTCAGCCCCAGCATTTT.

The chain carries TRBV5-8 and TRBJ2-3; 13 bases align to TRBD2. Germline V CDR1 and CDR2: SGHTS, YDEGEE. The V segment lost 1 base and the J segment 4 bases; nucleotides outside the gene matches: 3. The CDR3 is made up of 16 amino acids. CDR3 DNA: TGTGCCAGCAGCTTGACGACTAGCGGGAGGTCAGATACGCAGTATTTT. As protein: CASSLTTSGRSDTQYF.

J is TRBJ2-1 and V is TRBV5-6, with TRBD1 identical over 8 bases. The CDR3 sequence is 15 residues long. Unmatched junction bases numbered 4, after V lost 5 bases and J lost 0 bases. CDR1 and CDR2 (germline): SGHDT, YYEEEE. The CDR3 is CASSWDRNSYNEQFF. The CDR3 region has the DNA TGTGCCAGCAGTTGGGACAGGAACTCCTACAATGAGCAGTTCTTC.

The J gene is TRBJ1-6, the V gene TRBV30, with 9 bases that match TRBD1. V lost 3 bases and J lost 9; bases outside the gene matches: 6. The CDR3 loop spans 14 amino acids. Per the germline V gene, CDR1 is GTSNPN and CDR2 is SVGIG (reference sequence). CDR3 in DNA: TGTGCCTGGAGGGGACAGGGACGGGGTTCACCCCTCCACTTT. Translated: CAWRGQGRGSPLHF.

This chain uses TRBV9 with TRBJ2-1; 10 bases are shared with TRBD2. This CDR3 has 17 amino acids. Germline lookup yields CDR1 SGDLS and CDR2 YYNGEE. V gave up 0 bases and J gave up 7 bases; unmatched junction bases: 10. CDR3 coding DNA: TGTGCCAGCAGCGTAGGTCAGCGGGGGGGCGCGGTGAATGAGCAGTTCTTC. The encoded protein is CASSVGQRGGAVNEQFF. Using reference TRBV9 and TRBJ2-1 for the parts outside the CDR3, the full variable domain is DSGVTQTPKHLITATGQRVTLRCSPRSGDLSVYWYQQSLDQGLQFLIQYYNGEERAKGNILERFSAQQFPDLHSELNLSSLELGDSALYFCASSVGQRGGAVNEQFFGPGTRLTVL.

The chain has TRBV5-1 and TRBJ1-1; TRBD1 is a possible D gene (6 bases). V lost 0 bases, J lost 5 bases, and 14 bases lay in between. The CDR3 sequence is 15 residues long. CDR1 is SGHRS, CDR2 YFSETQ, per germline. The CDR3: CASSLEAGVMTEAFF. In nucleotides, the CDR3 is TGCGCCAGCAGCTTGGAGGCAGGGGTGATGACTGAAGCTTTCTTT.

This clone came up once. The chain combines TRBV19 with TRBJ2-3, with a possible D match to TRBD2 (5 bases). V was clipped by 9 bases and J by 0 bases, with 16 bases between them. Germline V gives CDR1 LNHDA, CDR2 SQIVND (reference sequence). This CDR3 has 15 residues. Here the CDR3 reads CASLAYFSSTDTQYF. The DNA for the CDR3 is TGTGCCAGCCTAGCCTACTTTTCTAGCACAGATACGCAGTATTTT.

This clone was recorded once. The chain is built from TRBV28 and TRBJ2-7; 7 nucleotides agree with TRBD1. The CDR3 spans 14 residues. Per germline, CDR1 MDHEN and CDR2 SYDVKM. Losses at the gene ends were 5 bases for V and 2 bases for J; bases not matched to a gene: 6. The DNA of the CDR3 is TGTGCCAGCAGTCCTGGGACAGATCCCTACGAGCAGTACTTC. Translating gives CASSPGTDPYEQYF.

CDR3 loop: CASSPTLSGANVLTF. CDR3 DNA sequence: TGTGCCAGCAGCCCGACTCTCTCTGGGGCCAACGTCCTGACTTTC. V and J are TRBV7-2 and TRBJ2-6; D is undetermined. Germline loops: CDR1 SGHTA, CDR2 FQGNSA. The CDR3 extends over 15 amino acids. Trimming stripped 5 bases from V and 0 bases from J, with 8 bases between.

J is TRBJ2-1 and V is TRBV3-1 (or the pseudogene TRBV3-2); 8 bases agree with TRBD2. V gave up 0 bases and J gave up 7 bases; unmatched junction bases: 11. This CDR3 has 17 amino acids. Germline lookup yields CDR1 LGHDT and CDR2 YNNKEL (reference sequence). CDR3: CASSQERSLAGGNEQFF. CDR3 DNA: TGTGCCAGCAGCCAAGAGCGGAGTCTAGCGGGTGGGAATGAGCAGTTCTTC.

The CDR3: CASSLVGQGAAGANVLTF. The CDR3, as DNA: TGCGCCAGCAGCTTGGTTGGGCAGGGGGCAGCTGGGGCCAACGTCCTGACTTTC. J is TRBJ2-6 and V is TRBV5-1; TRBD1 agrees at 8 bases. Looked up from germline, CDR1 is SGHRS and CDR2 is YFSETQ. The CDR3 runs to 18 residues. With V trimmed by 0 bases and J by 2 bases, 7 bases remained unmatched.

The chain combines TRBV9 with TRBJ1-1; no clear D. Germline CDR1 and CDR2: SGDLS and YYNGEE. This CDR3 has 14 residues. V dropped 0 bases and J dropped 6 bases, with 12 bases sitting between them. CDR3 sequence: CASSVDWGAAEAFF. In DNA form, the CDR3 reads TGTGCCAGCAGCGTAGATTGGGGAGCAGCTGAAGCTTTCTTT. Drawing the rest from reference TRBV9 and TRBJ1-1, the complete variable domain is DSGVTQTPKHLITATGQRVTLRCSPRSGDLSVYWYQQSLDQGLQFLIQYYNGEERAKGNILERFSAQQFPDLHSELNLSSLELGDSALYFCASSVDWGAAEAFFGQGTRLTVV.

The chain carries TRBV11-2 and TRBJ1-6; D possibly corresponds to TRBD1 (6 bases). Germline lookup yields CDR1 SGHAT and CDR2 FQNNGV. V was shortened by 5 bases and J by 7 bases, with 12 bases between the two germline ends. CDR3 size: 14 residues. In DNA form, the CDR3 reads TGTGCCAGCAGCCGGGACAAAGGGAATTCACCCCTCCACTTT. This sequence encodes CASSRDKGNSPLHF. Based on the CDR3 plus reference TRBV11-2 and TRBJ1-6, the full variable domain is EAGVAQSPRYKIIEKRQSVAFWCNPISGHATLYWYQQILGQGPKLLIQFQNNGVVDDSQLPKDRFSAERLKGVDSTLKIQPAKLEDSAVYLCASSRDKGNSPLHFGNGTRLTVT.

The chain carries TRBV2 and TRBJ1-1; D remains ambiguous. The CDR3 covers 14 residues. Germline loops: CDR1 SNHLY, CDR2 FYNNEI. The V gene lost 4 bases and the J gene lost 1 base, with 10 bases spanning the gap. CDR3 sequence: CASSVSRSNTEAFF. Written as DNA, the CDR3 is TGTGCCAGCAGTGTGAGCCGATCGAACACTGAAGCTTTCTTT.

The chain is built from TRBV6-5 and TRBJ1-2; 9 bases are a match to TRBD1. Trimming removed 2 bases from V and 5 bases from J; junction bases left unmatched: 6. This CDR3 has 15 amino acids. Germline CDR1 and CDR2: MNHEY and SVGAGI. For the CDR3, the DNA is TGTGCCAGCAGTTACCGGGGACAGGGAACTTATGGCTACACCTTC. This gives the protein CASSYRGQGTYGYTF.

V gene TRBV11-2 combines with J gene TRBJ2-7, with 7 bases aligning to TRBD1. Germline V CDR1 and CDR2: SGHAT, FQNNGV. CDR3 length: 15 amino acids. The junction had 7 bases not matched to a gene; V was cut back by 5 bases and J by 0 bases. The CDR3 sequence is CASSGPGQSSYEQYF. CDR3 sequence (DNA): TGTGCCAGCAGCGGCCCGGGACAGAGCTCCTACGAGCAGTACTTC.

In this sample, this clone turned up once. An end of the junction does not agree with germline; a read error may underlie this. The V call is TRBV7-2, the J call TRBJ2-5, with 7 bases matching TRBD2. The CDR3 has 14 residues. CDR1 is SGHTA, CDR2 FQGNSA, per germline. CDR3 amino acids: CASGLAGQKETQYF. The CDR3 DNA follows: TGTGCCAGCGGCTTAGCGGGCCAGAAAGAGACCCAGTACTTC.

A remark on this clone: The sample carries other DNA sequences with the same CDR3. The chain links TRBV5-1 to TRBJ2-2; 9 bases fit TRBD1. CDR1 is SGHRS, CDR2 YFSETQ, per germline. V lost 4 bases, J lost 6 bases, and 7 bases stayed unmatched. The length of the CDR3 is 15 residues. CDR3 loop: CASSLGGTGPGELFF. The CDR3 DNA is TGCGCCAGCAGCCTTGGTGGGACAGGGCCCGGGGAGCTGTTTTTT. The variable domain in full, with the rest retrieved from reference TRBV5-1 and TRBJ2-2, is KAGVTQTPRYLIKTRGQQVTLSCSPISGHRSVSWYQQTPGQGLQFLFEYFSETQRNKGNFPGRFSGRQFSNSRSEMNVSTLELGDSALYLCASSLGGTGPGELFFGEGSRLTVL.